The 21 T cell receptor beta chains below come from one sample, sequenced in a study of blood T cells in healthy people across ages (dated by TCRdb to 2015 to 2017). The library was prepared using 5' RACE. The listed sequencing device is Illumina HiSeq 2500. A second 7 to 11 cycle PCR used a sample-barcoded 5' primer and a J-beta primer mix. The public reads were reprocessed in TCRdb via fastp at Q25 and MiXCR, keeping in-frame beta chains. When rows share a CDR3 protein, they turn into one entry using the most common DNA and genes. The sample includes 1,300,000 or so distinct CDR3 sequences, with roughly 60% observed a single time. 6.7% of the sample is held by the ten biggest clonotypes. Material: blood. All receptors come from a man between 18 and 35 years old in good health.

The rearrangement links TRBV27 to TRBJ1-2; unclear D gene. CDR1 is MNHEY, CDR2 SMNVEV, per germline (reference sequence). The ends were cut back, 2 bases at V and 1 base at J, with 5 bases in the middle. The CDR3 is made up of 13 amino acids. CDR3 sequence (DNA): TGTGCCAGCAGTTTAAGGATTAACTATGGCTACACCTTC. Protein: CASSLRINYGYTF.

J is TRBJ2-2 and V is TRBV12-3 or TRBV12-4; possible D gene TRBD2, 5 bases. V gave up 2 bases and J gave up 2 bases, with 12 bases separating them. The CDR3 is 16 amino acids. CDR3 region: CASSLKSGINTGELFF. For the CDR3, the DNA is TGTGCCAGCAGTTTAAAGTCGGGGATAAACACCGGGGAGCTGTTTTTT.

The chain carries TRBV12-3 or TRBV12-4 and TRBJ2-1, with TRBD2 matching 9 bases. The CDR3 totals 16 residues. V was clipped by 3 bases and J by 4 bases; unmatched bases: 7. CDR3 protein: CASSLRGRASYNEQFF. CDR3 DNA sequence: TGTGCCAGCAGTTTGCGCGGGAGGGCCTCTTACAATGAGCAGTTCTTC.

The chain uses TRBV6-2 or TRBV6-3 and TRBJ2-2; unclear D gene. Trimming removed 6 bases at V and 5 bases at J, with 10 bases between. The CDR3 runs to 13 residues. Germline V gene lookup returns CDR1 MNHEY and CDR2 SVGEGT. The CDR3 sequence is CASRIGETGELFF. DNA of the CDR3: TGTGCCAGCAGGATAGGAGAGACCGGGGAGCTGTTTTTT.

The genes are TRBV7-2 and TRBJ2-1, with 10 bases that match TRBD1. The germline V gene has CDR1 SGHTA and CDR2 FQGNSA. This CDR3 comprises 16 residues. V was clipped by 5 bases and J by 4 bases; unmatched bases: 8. The CDR3: CASSRRGTGDYNEQFF. Here the CDR3 DNA reads TGTGCCAGCAGCCGCAGGGGGACAGGGGATTACAATGAGCAGTTCTTC.

A single count supports this clonotype. The rearrangement uses TRBV2 and TRBJ1-5; D gene unclear. V was trimmed by 6 bases and J by 0 bases, leaving 9 bases between them. CDR3 length: 14 residues. Germline CDR1 reads SNHLY; CDR2 reads FYNNEI. CDR3 DNA sequence: TGTGCCAGCAGGTGGGCGGATAGCAATCAGCCCCAGCATTTT. Protein: CASRWADSNQPQHF.

The table lists this clonotype with a count of one. This rearrangement joins TRBV7-6 to TRBJ2-1; weak D call: TRBD1 (6 bases). Germline loops: CDR1 SGHVS, CDR2 FNYEAQ. Trimming cost V 5 bases and J 7 bases, with 24 bases left between them. The CDR3 runs 17 residues. The CDR3 sequence is CASSPSSGTRFRNEQFF. CDR3 nucleotides: TGTGCCAGCAGCCCCAGCTCCGGGACACGGTTTAGGAATGAGCAGTTCTTC.

This chain uses TRBV6-1 with TRBJ1-2; D might be TRBD1 (5 bases). CDR1 is MNHNS and CDR2 is SASEGT in the germline V gene. The V end was cut by 7 bases, the J end by 7 bases, with 16 bases between. The CDR3 is 13 amino acids. The CDR3 nucleotides read TGTGCCAGCACATCTGTATTAGGGGTTGGCTACACCTTC. Its translation is CASTSVLGVGYTF.

The V gene is TRBV28, the J gene TRBJ1-1; D unclear. Trimming removed 3 bases at V and 4 bases at J, with 12 bases between. In germline, CDR1 is MDHEN, CDR2 SYDVKM. The CDR3 runs 14 residues. The CDR3 nucleotides read TGTGCCAGCAGTTTGGATATGGCAGGCACTGAAGCTTTCTTT. It specifies CASSLDMAGTEAFF.

V usage is TRBV13 and J usage is TRBJ2-7; no firm D call. Germline V gives CDR1 PRHDT, CDR2 FYEKMQ (reference sequence). Trimming left V 5 bases short and J 2 bases short, with 10 bases between. This CDR3 contains 13 residues. This chain's CDR3 is CASSTPDTYEQYF. The CDR3 bases are TGTGCCAGCAGCACACCCGACACCTACGAGCAGTACTTC.

This clonotype appeared a few times. CDR3 in amino acids: CASSQSGTADYGYTF. Written as DNA, the CDR3 is TGCGCCAGCAGCCAAAGTGGGACAGCGGATTATGGCTACACCTTC. This chain links TRBV4-3 with TRBJ1-2; 7 bases line up with TRBD1. After removal of 2 bases from V and 5 bases from J, the junction contained 8 bases not matched to a gene. Germline V gene lookup returns CDR1 LGHNA and CDR2 YSLEER. CDR3 length equals 15 residues.

V gene TRBV28 combines with J gene TRBJ2-3; 10 bases agree with TRBD2. V shed 7 bases, J shed 2 bases, and the junction held 9 bases outside the gene matches. The germline gives CDR1 MDHEN, CDR2 SYDVKM. This CDR3 has 16 residues. CDR3 sequence: CASTTPLAGVTDTQYF. The CDR3 DNA reads as TGTGCCAGCACCACCCCTCTAGCGGGGGTCACAGATACGCAGTATTTT.

This chain links TRBV6-5 with TRBJ1-1; 7 nucleotides agree with TRBD1. V lost 6 bases to trimming and J lost 1 base; unmatched junction nucleotides: 5. This CDR3 is 14 amino acids long. Germline loops: CDR1 MNHEY, CDR2 SVGAGI. DNA of the CDR3: TGTGCCAGCAGCAACGACAGGGAGAACACTGAAGCTTTCTTT. Translating it yields CASSNDRENTEAFF.

This clonotype was detected only a few times. The rearrangement uses TRBV12-3 or TRBV12-4 and TRBJ2-7, with D tentatively TRBD1 (6 bases). Deletions cut 6 bases from V and 12 bases from J, with 15 bases between. The CDR3 runs 11 residues. The CDR3 loop is CASSSGHTTYF. The CDR3 DNA reads TGTGCCAGCAGCTCGGGACACACTACGTACTTC.

The sample holds a few counts of this clonotype. The chain uses TRBV6-5 and TRBJ2-7, with TRBD1 identical over 7 bases. Germline assignment: CDR1 MNHEY and CDR2 SVGAGI. V gave up 7 bases and J gave up 1 base; unmatched junction bases: 10. The CDR3 sequence is 15 residues long. As DNA, the CDR3 is TGTGCCAGCAAAAAGGACAGGCGCCTGTCCTACGAGCAGTACTTC. The encoded protein is CASKKDRRLSYEQYF.

A few counts support this clonotype. The chain recombines TRBV6-5 with TRBJ2-5; no clear D. The ends were cut back, 0 bases at V and 11 bases at J, with 13 bases in the middle. The CDR3 sequence is 13 residues long. Germline V lookup: CDR1 MNHEY, CDR2 SVGAGI. The CDR3 DNA follows: TGTGCCAGCAGTTACTCGTCACGGCTGGGGCAGTACTTC. This gives the protein CASSYSSRLGQYF.

J is TRBJ2-7 and V is TRBV4-2; TRBD1 might be the D (5 bases). Between the trimmed V and J ends, which lost 0 bases and 2 bases, there was a span of 14 bases. The CDR3 runs 16 residues. Germline V lookup: CDR1 LGHNA, CDR2 YNFKEQ. CDR3 sequence reads: CASSQEFGQLAYEQYF. DNA for the CDR3: TGTGCCAGCAGCCAAGAATTTGGACAACTCGCCTACGAGCAGTACTTC.

This rearrangement joins TRBV5-6 to TRBJ2-4; no clear D gene. Germline loops: CDR1 SGHDT, CDR2 YYEEEE. CDR3 length equals 19 residues. V was pared by 0 bases and J by 4 bases, with 23 bases between. The CDR3 coding sequence is TGTGCCAGCAGCTTGGATCAGGCGATGAGGAATAGAGTAAAAAACATTCAGTACTTC. This translates into CASSLDQAMRNRVKNIQYF.

V and J are TRBV2 and TRBJ2-7; unclear D gene. The CDR3 covers 14 residues. The germline gives CDR1 SNHLY, CDR2 FYNNEI. V was cut by 10 bases and J by 0 bases, with 16 bases left in between. The CDR3 DNA sequence: TGTGCCACACGACTGGCTAGGAGCTCCTACGAGCAGTACTTC. Its translation is CATRLARSSYEQYF.

The chain employs TRBV7-2 and TRBJ2-3; no reliable D call. The germline V gene encodes CDR1 SGHTA and CDR2 FQGNSA. V was cut by 0 bases and J by 2 bases, with 9 bases left in between. The CDR3 extends over 15 amino acids. CDR3 bases: TGTGCCAGCAGCTTAGCTGCACCGTCCACAGATACGCAGTATTTT. Its protein is CASSLAAPSTDTQYF.

The chain carries TRBV6-1 and TRBJ2-5; D gene ambiguous. This CDR3 is built from 15 residues. V lost 7 bases and J 0 bases, leaving 15 bases between the germline ends. Per germline, CDR1 MNHNS and CDR2 SASEGT. As DNA, the CDR3 is TGTGCCAGCACCAGAGAAGGACCCCACCAAGAGACCCAGTACTTC. Its protein product is CASTREGPHQETQYF.